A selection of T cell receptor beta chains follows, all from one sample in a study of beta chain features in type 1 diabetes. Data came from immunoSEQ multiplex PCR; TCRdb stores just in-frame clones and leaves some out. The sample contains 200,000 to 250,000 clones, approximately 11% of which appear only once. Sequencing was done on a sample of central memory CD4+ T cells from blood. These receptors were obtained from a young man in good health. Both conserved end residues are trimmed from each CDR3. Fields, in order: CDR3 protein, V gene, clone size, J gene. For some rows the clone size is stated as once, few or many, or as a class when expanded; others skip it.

cdr3_aa: ASSVNPLAGYEQY
v_call: TRBV9
clone_size: .
j_call: TRBJ2-7

cdr3_aa: ASSFTAGAYEQY
v_call: TRBV7-2
clone_size: few
j_call: TRBJ2-7

cdr3_aa: SVGGSPGQPAF
v_call: TRBV29-1
clone_size: few
j_call: TRBJ1-1

cdr3_aa: SVSDAGGVSNTGELF
v_call: TRBV29-1
clone_size: few
j_call: TRBJ2-2

cdr3_aa: AWSTLREQF
v_call: TRBV30
clone_size: .
j_call: TRBJ2-1

cdr3_aa: ASSRSTGTGAVEQY
v_call: TRBV9
clone_size: many
j_call: TRBJ2-7

cdr3_aa: ASSRGQQETQY
v_call: TRBV4-1
clone_size: .
j_call: TRBJ2-5

cdr3_aa: ASSADRNQPQH
v_call: TRBV7-6
clone_size: medium-sized
j_call: TRBJ1-5

cdr3_aa: ASGGASSYNEQF
v_call: TRBV5-1
clone_size: many
j_call: TRBJ2-1

cdr3_aa: ASSLDPVNTEAF
v_call: TRBV13
clone_size: many
j_call: TRBJ1-1

cdr3_aa: ASSHSDQNTEAF
v_call: TRBV10-2
clone_size: .
j_call: TRBJ1-1

cdr3_aa: ASSLVGNHNEQF
v_call: TRBV5-1
clone_size: few
j_call: TRBJ2-1

cdr3_aa: ASSIDDTYGYT
v_call: TRBV19
clone_size: .
j_call: TRBJ1-2

cdr3_aa: ARSWGGELF
v_call: TRBV30
clone_size: many
j_call: TRBJ2-2

cdr3_aa: ASSSSRAREQY
v_call: TRBV7-2
clone_size: few
j_call: TRBJ2-7

cdr3_aa: ASSGTSGSRSDTQY
v_call: TRBV9
clone_size: .
j_call: TRBJ2-3

cdr3_aa: ASSPGRSTEAF
v_call: TRBV14
clone_size: few
j_call: TRBJ1-1

cdr3_aa: ATSGRASNEQF
v_call: TRBV6-5
clone_size: many
j_call: TRBJ2-1

cdr3_aa: ASSEKRGGHNQETQY
v_call: TRBV2
clone_size: few
j_call: TRBJ2-5

cdr3_aa: ASSLTSGRGNEQF
v_call: TRBV6-5
clone_size: .
j_call: TRBJ2-1

cdr3_aa: ASSLRGLAVGAGELF
v_call: TRBV7-6
clone_size: few
j_call: TRBJ2-2

cdr3_aa: ASSTDRDTGELF
v_call: TRBV19
clone_size: .
j_call: TRBJ2-2

cdr3_aa: ASSSGTTTGELF
v_call: TRBV7-2
clone_size: few
j_call: TRBJ2-2

cdr3_aa: ASSLRTYDEKLF
v_call: TRBV5-1
clone_size: .
j_call: TRBJ1-4

cdr3_aa: ASSRGAGETQY
v_call: TRBV19
clone_size: .
j_call: TRBJ2-5

cdr3_aa: ASRPTGLGYNEQF
v_call: TRBV7-9
clone_size: few
j_call: TRBJ2-1

cdr3_aa: ASSDWASGANVLT
v_call: TRBV6-4
clone_size: few
j_call: TRBJ2-6

cdr3_aa: ASSYRDFDGETQY
v_call: TRBV7-8
clone_size: few
j_call: TRBJ2-5

cdr3_aa: ASSYRGSKNEQY
v_call: TRBV6-5
clone_size: .
j_call: TRBJ2-7

cdr3_aa: ASSFLPRGLQETQY
v_call: TRBV28
clone_size: few
j_call: TRBJ2-5

cdr3_aa: ASSSLPQNYGYT
v_call: TRBV7-9
clone_size: few
j_call: TRBJ1-2

cdr3_aa: ASSPPGGVTGELF
v_call: TRBV18
clone_size: few
j_call: TRBJ2-2

cdr3_aa: ASSLTLGGYNEQF
v_call: TRBV7-9
clone_size: many
j_call: TRBJ2-1

cdr3_aa: ASSFRQGVGEQY
v_call: TRBV5-4
clone_size: .
j_call: TRBJ2-7

cdr3_aa: ASSFLHTTEAF
v_call: TRBV5-1
clone_size: .
j_call: TRBJ1-1

cdr3_aa: ASSLGRAGANVLT
v_call: TRBV7-3
clone_size: .
j_call: TRBJ2-6

cdr3_aa: ASSYPAGRTDTQY
v_call: TRBV7-3
clone_size: .
j_call: TRBJ2-3

cdr3_aa: ASSPTSTDTQY
v_call: TRBV5-1
clone_size: many
j_call: TRBJ2-3

cdr3_aa: ASSVSGTGRNGYT
v_call: TRBV25-1
clone_size: few
j_call: TRBJ1-2

cdr3_aa: AIRLGAGQETQY
v_call: TRBV10-3
clone_size: .
j_call: TRBJ2-5

cdr3_aa: ASKGSASGYQETQY
v_call: TRBV25-1
clone_size: .
j_call: TRBJ2-5

cdr3_aa: ASSLVSKTNEQF
v_call: TRBV5-1
clone_size: .
j_call: TRBJ2-1

cdr3_aa: ASRGSGRAAGEQY
v_call: TRBV27
clone_size: few
j_call: TRBJ2-7

cdr3_aa: ASSTTSEYTDTQY
v_call: TRBV5-4
clone_size: .
j_call: TRBJ2-3

cdr3_aa: ASSLEPPGEAF
v_call: TRBV5-1
clone_size: .
j_call: TRBJ1-1

cdr3_aa: ASSWGLVIFGDEQF
v_call: TRBV5-1
clone_size: .
j_call: TRBJ2-1

cdr3_aa: ASSENLRDTEAF
v_call: TRBV11-1
clone_size: few
j_call: TRBJ1-1

cdr3_aa: ASSLTAASSGRDTQY
v_call: TRBV11-3
clone_size: few
j_call: TRBJ2-3

cdr3_aa: ASKNSGTGSYGYT
v_call: TRBV6-5
clone_size: few
j_call: TRBJ1-2

cdr3_aa: ASSQDPAEETQY
v_call: TRBV4-1
clone_size: .
j_call: TRBJ2-5

cdr3_aa: ASRVGSSTDTQY
v_call: TRBV5-1
clone_size: few
j_call: TRBJ2-3

cdr3_aa: ASSQLTGTAYEQY
v_call: TRBV4-1
clone_size: .
j_call: TRBJ2-7

cdr3_aa: ASSQDREVSTDTQY
v_call: TRBV4-1
clone_size: many
j_call: TRBJ2-3

cdr3_aa: ASSFTGATDTQY
v_call: TRBV28
clone_size: .
j_call: TRBJ2-3

cdr3_aa: ASSLAGGIYEQY
v_call: TRBV28
clone_size: many
j_call: TRBJ2-7

cdr3_aa: ASSPGIKETQY
v_call: TRBV18
clone_size: .
j_call: TRBJ2-5

cdr3_aa: ASSFLQKYNEQF
v_call: TRBV13
clone_size: .
j_call: TRBJ2-1